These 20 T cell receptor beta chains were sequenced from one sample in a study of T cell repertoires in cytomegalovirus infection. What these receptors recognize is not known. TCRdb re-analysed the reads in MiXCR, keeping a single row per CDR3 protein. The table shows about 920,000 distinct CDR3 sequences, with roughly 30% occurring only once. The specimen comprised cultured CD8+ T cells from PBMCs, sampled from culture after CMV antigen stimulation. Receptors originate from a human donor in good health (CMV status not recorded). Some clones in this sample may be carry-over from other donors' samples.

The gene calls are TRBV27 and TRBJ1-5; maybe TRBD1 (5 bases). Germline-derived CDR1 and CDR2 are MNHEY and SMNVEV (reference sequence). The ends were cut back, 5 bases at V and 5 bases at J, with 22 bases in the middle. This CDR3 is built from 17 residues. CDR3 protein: CASSRDSTYGRYQPQHF. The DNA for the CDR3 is TGTGCCAGCAGTCGGGACTCCACTTATGGGAGGTATCAGCCCCAGCATTTT.

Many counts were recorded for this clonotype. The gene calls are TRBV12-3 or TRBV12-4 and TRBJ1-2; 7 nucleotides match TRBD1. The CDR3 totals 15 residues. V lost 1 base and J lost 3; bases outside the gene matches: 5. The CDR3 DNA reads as TGTGCCAGCAGTTTAGACAGAGGGACAGACTATGGCTACACCTTC. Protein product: CASSLDRGTDYGYTF.

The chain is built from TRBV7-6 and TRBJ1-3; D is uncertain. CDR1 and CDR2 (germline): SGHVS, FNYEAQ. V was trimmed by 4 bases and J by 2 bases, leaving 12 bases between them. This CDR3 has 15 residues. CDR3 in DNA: TGTGCCAGCAGCTCCCCGCGGACGGCTGGAAACACCATATATTTT. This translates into CASSSPRTAGNTIYF.

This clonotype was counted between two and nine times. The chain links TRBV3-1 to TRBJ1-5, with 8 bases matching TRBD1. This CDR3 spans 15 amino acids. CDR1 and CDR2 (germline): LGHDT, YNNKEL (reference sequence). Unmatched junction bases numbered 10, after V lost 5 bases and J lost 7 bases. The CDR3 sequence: CASSKGQGARQPQHF. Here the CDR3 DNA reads TGTGCCAGCAGCAAGGGCCAGGGGGCGAGACAGCCCCAGCATTTT.

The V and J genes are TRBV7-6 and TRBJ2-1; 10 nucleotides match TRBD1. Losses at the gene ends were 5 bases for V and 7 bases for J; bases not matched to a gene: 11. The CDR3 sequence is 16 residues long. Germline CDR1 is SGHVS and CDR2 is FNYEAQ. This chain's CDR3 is CASSSPGTGVGNEQFF. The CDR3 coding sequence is TGTGCCAGCAGCAGTCCGGGGACAGGGGTCGGAAATGAGCAGTTCTTC. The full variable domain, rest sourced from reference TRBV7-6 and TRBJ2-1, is GAGVSQSPRYKVTKRGQDVALRCDPISGHVSLYWYRQALGQGPEFLTYFNYEAQQDKSGLPNDRFSAERPEGSISTLTIQRTEQRDSAMYRCASSSPGTGVGNEQFFGPGTRLTVL.

CDR3 loop: CASSNRDSRVSTPGELFF. In DNA, the CDR3 is TGTGCCAGCAGCAACCGGGACAGCCGGGTTTCGACCCCCGGGGAGCTGTTTTTT. The V and J genes are TRBV6-1 and TRBJ2-2; 7 bases match TRBD1. CDR1 and CDR2 (germline): MNHNS, SASEGT. V lost 6 bases and J lost 6; bases outside the gene matches: 19. The CDR3 extends over 18 amino acids.

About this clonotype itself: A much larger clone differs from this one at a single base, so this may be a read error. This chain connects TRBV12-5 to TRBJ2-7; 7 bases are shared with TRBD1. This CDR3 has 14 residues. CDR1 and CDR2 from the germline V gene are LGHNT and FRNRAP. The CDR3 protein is CASDLPKQGYEQYF. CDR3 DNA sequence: TGTGCTAGTGATTTGCCCAAACAGGGGTACGAGCAGTACTTC.

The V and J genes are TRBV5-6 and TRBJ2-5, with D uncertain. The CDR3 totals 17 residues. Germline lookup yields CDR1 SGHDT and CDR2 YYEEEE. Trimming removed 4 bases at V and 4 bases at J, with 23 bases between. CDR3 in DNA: TGTGCCAGCAGCCCATACGAACCGGGCCACCTTGGAGAGACCCAGTACTTC. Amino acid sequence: CASSPYEPGHLGETQYF.

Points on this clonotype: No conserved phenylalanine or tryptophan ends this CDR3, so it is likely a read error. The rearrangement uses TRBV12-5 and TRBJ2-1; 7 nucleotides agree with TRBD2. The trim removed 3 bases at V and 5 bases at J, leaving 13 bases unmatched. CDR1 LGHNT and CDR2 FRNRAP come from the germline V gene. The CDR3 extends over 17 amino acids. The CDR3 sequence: CASGLVFSSGEHNEQFS. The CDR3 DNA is TGTGCTAGTGGTTTAGTATTTTCGAGCGGGGAACACAATGAGCAGTTCTCC.

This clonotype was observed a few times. CDR3 bases: TGTGCCAGCAGCTTAGAGGGGGGGAATGGCTACACCTTC. This translates into CASSLEGGNGYTF. V gene TRBV7-9 combines with J gene TRBJ1-2, with D possibly being TRBD1 (6 bases). Trimming shortened V by 1 base and J by 6 bases, and 9 bases separated the two germline ends. Germline V gene data show CDR1 as SEHNR and CDR2 as FQNEAQ (reference sequence). The CDR3 extends over 13 amino acids. Drawing the rest from reference TRBV7-9 and TRBJ1-2, the complete variable domain is DTGVSQNPRHKITKRGQNVTFRCDPISEHNRLYWYRQTLGQGPEFLTYFQNEAQLEKSRLLSDRFSAERPKGSFSTLEIQRTEQGDSAMYLCASSLEGGNGYTFGSGTRLTVV.

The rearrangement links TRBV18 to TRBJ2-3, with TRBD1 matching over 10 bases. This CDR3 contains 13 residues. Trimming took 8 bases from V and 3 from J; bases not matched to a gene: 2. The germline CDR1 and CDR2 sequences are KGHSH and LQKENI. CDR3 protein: CASEGQGTDTQYF. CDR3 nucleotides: TGTGCCAGCGAGGGACAGGGGACAGATACGCAGTATTTT.

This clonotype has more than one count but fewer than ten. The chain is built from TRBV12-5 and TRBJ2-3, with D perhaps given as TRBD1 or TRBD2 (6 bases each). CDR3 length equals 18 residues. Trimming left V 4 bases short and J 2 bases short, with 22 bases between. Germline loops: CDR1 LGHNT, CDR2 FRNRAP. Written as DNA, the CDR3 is TGTGCTAGTGGTTGGGGGCTCGAAGGCGGGGAGAACACAGATACGCAGTATTTT. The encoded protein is CASGWGLEGGENTDTQYF. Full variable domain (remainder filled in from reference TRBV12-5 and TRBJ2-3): DARVTQTPRHKVTEMGQEVTMRCQPILGHNTVFWYRQTMMQGLELLAYFRNRAPLDDSGMPKDRFSAEMPDATLATLKIQPSEPRDSAVYFCASGWGLEGGENTDTQYFGPGTRLTVL.

The chain's CDR3 is CSARDTGIAYTDTQYF. DNA for the CDR3: TGCAGTGCTAGAGATACGGGCATAGCGTACACAGATACGCAGTATTTT. The V and J genes are TRBV20-1 and TRBJ2-3; D possibly corresponds to TRBD2 (5 bases). Germline loops: CDR1 DFQATT, CDR2 SNEGSKA (reference sequence). V lost 0 bases to trimming and J lost 2 bases, with 15 bases between them. This CDR3 contains 16 residues.

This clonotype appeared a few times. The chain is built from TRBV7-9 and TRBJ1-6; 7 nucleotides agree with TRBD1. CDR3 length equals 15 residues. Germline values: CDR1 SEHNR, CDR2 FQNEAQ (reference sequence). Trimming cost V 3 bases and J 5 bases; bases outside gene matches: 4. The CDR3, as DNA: TGTGCCAGCAGCTTGCAAGACAGGGATAATTCACCCCTCCACTTT. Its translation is CASSLQDRDNSPLHF.

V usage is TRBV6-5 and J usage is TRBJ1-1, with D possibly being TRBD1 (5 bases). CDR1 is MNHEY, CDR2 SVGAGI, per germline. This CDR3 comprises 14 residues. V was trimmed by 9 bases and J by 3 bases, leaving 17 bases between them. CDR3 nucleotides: TGTGCCAGTAGACTGACAGTAGCTGACACTGAAGCTTTCTTT. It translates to CASRLTVADTEAFF.

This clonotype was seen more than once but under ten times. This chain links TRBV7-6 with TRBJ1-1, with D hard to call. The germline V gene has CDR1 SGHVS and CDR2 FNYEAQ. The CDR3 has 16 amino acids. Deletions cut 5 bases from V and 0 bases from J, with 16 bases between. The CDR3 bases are TGTGCCAGCAGCCCCATTATCGGAAATATGAACACTGAAGCTTTCTTT. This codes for CASSPIIGNMNTEAFF.

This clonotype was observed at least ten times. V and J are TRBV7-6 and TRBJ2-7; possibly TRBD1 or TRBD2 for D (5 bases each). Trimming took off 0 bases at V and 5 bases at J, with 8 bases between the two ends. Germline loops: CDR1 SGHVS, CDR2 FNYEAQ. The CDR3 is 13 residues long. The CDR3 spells CASSLAGDDEQYF. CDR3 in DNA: TGTGCCAGCAGCTTAGCGGGGGACGACGAGCAGTACTTC.

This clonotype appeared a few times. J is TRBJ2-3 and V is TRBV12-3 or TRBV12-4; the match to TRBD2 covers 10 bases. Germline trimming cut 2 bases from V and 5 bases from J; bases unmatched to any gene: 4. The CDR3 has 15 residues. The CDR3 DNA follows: TGTGCCAGCAGTTTAAGCGGGGGGGCCCAAGATACGCAGTATTTT. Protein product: CASSLSGGAQDTQYF.

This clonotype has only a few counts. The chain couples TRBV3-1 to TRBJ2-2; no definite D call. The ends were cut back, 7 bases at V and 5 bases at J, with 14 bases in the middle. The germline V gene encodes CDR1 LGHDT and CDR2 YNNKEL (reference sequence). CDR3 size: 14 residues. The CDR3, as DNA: TGTGCCAGCACCCCCCAATCGTGGACCGGGGAGCTGTTTTTT. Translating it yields CASTPQSWTGELFF.

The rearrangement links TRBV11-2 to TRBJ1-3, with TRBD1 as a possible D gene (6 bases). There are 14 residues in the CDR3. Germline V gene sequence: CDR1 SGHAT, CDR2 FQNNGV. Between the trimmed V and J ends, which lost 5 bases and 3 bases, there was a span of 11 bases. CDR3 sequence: CASSQGKDGNTIYF. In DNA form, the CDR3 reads TGTGCCAGCAGCCAGGGGAAGGATGGAAACACCATATATTTT.